This T cell receptor (beta chain) is from a study of identical twins. Study-wide results and limits: Excess sharing by twins proved weaker in beta out-of-frame sequences.

Notes on this clonotype: Antigen: not known.

Via MiXCR, TCRdb re-called the 5' RACE reads, giving one row per CDR3 protein. The top ten hold about 0.99% of the sample, which has about 520,000 distinct CDR3 sequences, under 25% seen once. The CDR3 runs 14 residues. The V end was cut by 2 bases, the J end by 0 bases, with 7 bases between. CDR1 and CDR2 from the germline V gene are MNHEY and SVGAGI. This sample also appeared in a second study, on T cells expressing NK-cell markers. Per that study: It was sorted CD3+CD56+NKG2C+, CD3+CD56+NKG2C- and CD3+CD56-NKG2C+ T cells that supplied the TCR beta repertoires.

V usage is TRBV6-5 and J usage is TRBJ1-2, with D unclear. The clonotype comes from a woman aged 18 to 35 in good health. Sequencing was performed on CD4+ T cells sorted from blood. DNA for the CDR3: TGTGCCAGCAGTTACAAGGGAGCTAACTATGGCTACACCTTC. Residues: CASSYKGANYGYTF.